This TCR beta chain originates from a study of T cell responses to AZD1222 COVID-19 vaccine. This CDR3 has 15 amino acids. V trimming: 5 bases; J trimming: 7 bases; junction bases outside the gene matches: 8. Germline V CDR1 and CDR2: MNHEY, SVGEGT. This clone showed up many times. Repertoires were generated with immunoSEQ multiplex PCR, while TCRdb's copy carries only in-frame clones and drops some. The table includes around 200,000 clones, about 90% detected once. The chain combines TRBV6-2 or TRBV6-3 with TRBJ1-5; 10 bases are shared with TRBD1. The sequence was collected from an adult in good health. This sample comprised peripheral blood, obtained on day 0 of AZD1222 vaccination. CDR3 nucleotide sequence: TGTGCCAGCAGTACCCTCGGACAGGGGGTGCAGCCCCAGCATTTT. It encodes CASSTLGQGVQPQHF.